A single sample is the source of the 18 T cell receptor beta chains below, sequenced in a study of OX40 agonist ivuxolimab in advanced cancers. Assay: immunoSEQ multiplex PCR; the TCRdb copy retains only in-frame clones and omits some. This sample has around 70,000 clones, with over 75% found just once. Here the sequenced sample was CD4+ or CD8+ T cells sorted from blood, taken in a trial of the OX40 agonist ivuxolimab. The source of these receptors is an adult with an advanced solid tumor such as melanoma, head and neck, liver or kidney cancer.

Here the CDR3 reads CAWSVPPTSSYEQYF. CDR3 sequence (DNA): TGTGCCTGGAGTGTACCCCCAACAAGCTCCTACGAGCAGTACTTC. The rearrangement links TRBV30 to TRBJ2-7; D ambiguous. Germline lookup yields CDR1 GTSNPN and CDR2 SVGIG (reference sequence). The CDR3 consists of 15 residues. The V gene lost 0 bases and the J gene lost 0 bases, with 12 bases spanning the gap.

This clone was seen once. The genes are TRBV5-1 and TRBJ1-5; unclear D gene. The germline V and J ends were trimmed by 0 bases and 5 bases, with 9 bases remaining between them. The CDR3 consists of 14 residues. Per germline, CDR1 SGHRS and CDR2 YFSETQ. CDR3 sequence reads: CASSLEPRDQPQHF. DNA of the CDR3: TGCGCCAGCAGCTTGGAACCAAGGGATCAGCCCCAGCATTTT. The full variable domain, with the rest looked up from reference TRBV5-1 and TRBJ1-5, is KAGVTQTPRYLIKTRGQQVTLSCSPISGHRSVSWYQQTPGQGLQFLFEYFSETQRNKGNFPGRFSGRQFSNSRSEMNVSTLELGDSALYLCASSLEPRDQPQHFGDGTRLSIL.

This clone was recorded once. The chain uses TRBV5-1 and TRBJ2-7; the match to TRBD2 covers 12 bases. V was pared by 0 bases and J by 5 bases, with 9 bases of the junction left unmatched. Germline-derived CDR1 and CDR2 are SGHRS and YFSETQ. The length of the CDR3 is 17 residues. For the CDR3, the DNA is TGCGCCAGCAGCTTGGTGCCCCGACTAGCGGGAGAGCACGAGCAGTACTTC. Translated, it gives CASSLVPRLAGEHEQYF.

The chain carries TRBV5-1 and TRBJ2-7, with D maybe TRBD1 (5 bases). Deletions cut 1 base from V and 3 bases from J, with 8 bases between. The germline CDR1 and CDR2 sequences are SGHRS and YFSETQ. This CDR3 spans 13 amino acids. CDR3 sequence reads: CASSLTGGYEQYF. The CDR3 DNA follows: TGCGCCAGCAGCTTGACAGGCGGCTACGAGCAGTACTTC. Full variable domain (remainder filled in from reference TRBV5-1 and TRBJ2-7): KAGVTQTPRYLIKTRGQQVTLSCSPISGHRSVSWYQQTPGQGLQFLFEYFSETQRNKGNFPGRFSGRQFSNSRSEMNVSTLELGDSALYLCASSLTGGYEQYFGPGTRLTVT.

Here the CDR3 reads CASMRVSNQPQHF. CDR3 coding DNA: TGTGCCAGCATGAGGGTTAGCAATCAGCCCCAGCATTTT. V and J are TRBV2 and TRBJ1-5, with D unresolved. Germline CDR1 is SNHLY and CDR2 is FYNNEI. Trimming pared 7 bases from V and 0 bases from J, leaving 7 bases between. The CDR3 is 13 amino acids.

In its sample, this clone was seen once. This chain connects TRBV6-5 to TRBJ2-6, with D tentatively TRBD1 (6 bases). The CDR3 spans 15 residues. Germline V gene sequence: CDR1 MNHEY, CDR2 SVGAGI. Trimming removed 7 bases at V and 2 bases at J, with 12 bases between. The CDR3 nucleotides are TGTGCCAGCACCCAGGGGTCCCCTGGGGCCAACGTCCTGACTTTC. Translated, it gives CASTQGSPGANVLTF.

This chain links TRBV13 with TRBJ2-7; D is tentatively TRBD1 or TRBD2 (6 bases each). The CDR3 sequence is 14 residues long. Deletions cut 1 base from V and 2 bases from J, with 9 bases between. From germline, CDR1 is PRHDT and CDR2 FYEKMQ (reference sequence). For the CDR3, the DNA is TGTGCCAGCAGCTTAGACGGGGGCACCTACGAGCAGTACTTC. As protein: CASSLDGGTYEQYF. Drawing the rest from reference TRBV13 and TRBJ2-7, the complete variable domain is AAGVIQSPRHLIKEKRETATLKCYPIPRHDTVYWYQQGPGQDPQFLISFYEKMQSDKGSIPDRFSAQQFSDYHSELNMSSLELGDSALYFCASSLDGGTYEQYFGPGTRLTVT.

The rearrangement links TRBV7-3 to TRBJ1-1; D unresolved. V was pared by 1 base and J by 0 bases, with 9 bases between. This CDR3 spans 15 amino acids. The germline V gene encodes CDR1 SGHTA and CDR2 FQGTGA. The DNA of the CDR3 is TGTGCCAGCAGCTTAATGCCAGAATTGAACACTGAAGCTTTCTTT. As protein: CASSLMPELNTEAFF.

V gene TRBV6-5 combines with J gene TRBJ1-1, with D hard to call. This CDR3 region has 14 residues. V was trimmed by 6 bases and J by 5 bases, leaving 16 bases between them. CDR1 and CDR2 (germline): MNHEY, SVGAGI. CDR3 coding DNA: TGTGCCAGCAGCTATGCCGAGGATCAAACTGAAGCTTTCTTT. Its protein is CASSYAEDQTEAFF.

A single count supports this clone. This chain connects TRBV10-3 to TRBJ2-7, with 11 bases aligning to TRBD2. V lost 7 bases and J lost 0; bases outside the gene matches: 5. The V gene's germline CDR1 is ENHRY and CDR2 SYGVKD. CDR3 size: 15 residues. The chain's CDR3 is CAIKPTSGSSYEQYF. The CDR3 coding sequence is TGTGCCATCAAGCCCACTAGCGGGAGCTCCTACGAGCAGTACTTC.

This chain uses TRBV19 with TRBJ1-5; 8 bases are a match to TRBD1. CDR3 length: 15 residues. Germline CDR1 reads LNHDA; CDR2 reads SQIVND (reference sequence). V lost 4 bases and J lost 7; bases outside the gene matches: 9. The CDR3 loop reads CASSTPTGTGQPQHF. The CDR3 DNA reads as TGTGCCAGTAGTACCCCGACAGGGACAGGACAGCCCCAGCATTTT.

The chain uses TRBV7-2 and TRBJ2-2; 7 positions agree with TRBD2. The trim removed 5 bases at V and 7 bases at J, leaving 7 bases unmatched. CDR1 is SGHTA, CDR2 FQGNSA, per germline. This CDR3 is 14 amino acids long. DNA of the CDR3: TGTGCCAGCAGCCTGGGACTAAGGAGCGGGGAGCTGTTTTTT. Translating it yields CASSLGLRSGELFF. Full variable domain (rest looked up from reference TRBV7-2 and TRBJ2-2): GAGVSQSPSNKVTEKGKDVELRCDPISGHTALYWYRQSLGQGLEFLIYFQGNSAPDKSGLPSDRFSAERTGGSVSTLTIQRTQQEDSAVYLCASSLGLRSGELFFGEGSRLTVL.

The chain has TRBV7-2 and TRBJ2-2, with D perhaps matching TRBD2 (6 bases). V dropped 2 bases and J dropped 0 bases, with 10 bases sitting between them. This CDR3 comprises 16 residues. Germline CDR1 reads SGHTA; CDR2 reads FQGNSA. CDR3 sequence (DNA): TGTGCCAGCAGCTTAAGCCCGGGGGCGAACACCGGGGAGCTGTTTTTT. Its protein is CASSLSPGANTGELFF.

The chain joins TRBV5-1 to TRBJ1-1, with a tentative D call TRBD1 (5 bases). Between the trimmed V and J ends, which lost 4 bases and 2 bases, there was a span of 15 bases. The CDR3 covers 15 residues. Per germline, CDR1 SGHRS and CDR2 YFSETQ. CDR3 sequence: CASSPIIGGNTEAFF. Written as DNA, the CDR3 is TGCGCCAGCAGCCCAATAATCGGGGGAAACACTGAAGCTTTCTTT. The whole variable domain, filled in from reference TRBV5-1 and TRBJ1-1, reads KAGVTQTPRYLIKTRGQQVTLSCSPISGHRSVSWYQQTPGQGLQFLFEYFSETQRNKGNFPGRFSGRQFSNSRSEMNVSTLELGDSALYLCASSPIIGGNTEAFFGQGTRLTVV.

Concerning this clone: This is likely a read error, given that the CDR3 carries no conserved phenylalanine or tryptophan at its end. Because the CDR3's place on the DNA is in doubt, the DNA is left out and the CDR3 is given as listed by TCRdb. The chain carries TRBV2 and TRBJ2-7; TRBD2, the D gene given by the table, was not confirmed from the DNA. The CDR3 numbers 14 amino acids, ends counted. Looked up from germline, CDR1 is SNHLY and CDR2 is FYNNEI. The CDR3 loop is CASSPRTSGRAFFL.

J is TRBJ2-7 and V is TRBV19, with unresolved D. The germline V and J ends were trimmed by 5 bases and 0 bases, with 11 bases remaining between them. Germline CDR1 is LNHDA and CDR2 is SQIVND (reference sequence). The CDR3 has 14 amino acids. This chain's CDR3 is CASSAAESSYEQYF. CDR3 DNA: TGTGCCAGTAGTGCGGCGGAGAGCTCCTACGAGCAGTACTTC.

V and J are TRBV15 and TRBJ1-6; D remains unclear. From germline, CDR1 is LNHNV and CDR2 YYDKDF (reference sequence). V shed 5 bases and J shed 0 bases, with 8 bases lying between them. This CDR3 has 15 residues. CDR3 nucleotide sequence: TGTGCCACCAGCTCCAGAAGCTCCTATAATTCACCCCTCCACTTT. Translating gives CATSSRSSYNSPLHF.

The chain joins TRBV5-4 to TRBJ2-1; D is tentatively TRBD1 or TRBD2 (5 bases each). The germline CDR1 and CDR2 sequences are SGHNT and YYREEE (reference sequence). The V and J ends lost 0 bases and 6 bases respectively, with 13 bases between them. The CDR3 is 15 residues long. DNA of the CDR3: TGTGCCAGCAGCTTGGAAAGGTCGGGGCTCAATGAGCAGTTCTTC. Amino acid sequence: CASSLERSGLNEQFF.